The source of this TCR beta chain is a study of a mutant IDH1 vaccine in newly diagnosed glioma. Turning to the study itself: First vaccine doses came 4-6 weeks after radiotherapy alone, or with temozolomide cycles. Receipt of radiotherapy, temozolomide, or both preceded the study, and most received both.

Study observations and caveats: Changes in top peripheral clonotypes did not appear linked to pseudoprogression.

Of note for this clone: The antigen is not known.

This sample's time point: week 5, during vaccination. Doses comprised 300 ug of mutant IDH1 20-mer peptide each, plus topical imiquimod. The method was immunoSEQ multiplex PCR; TCRdb's version includes in-frame clones alone and lacks a portion of them. The table records around 49,000 clones, more than 70% of them present only once. The germline V gene encodes CDR1 SGHNT and CDR2 YYREEE (reference sequence). CDR3 length: 15 residues. Trimming stripped 2 bases from V and 0 bases from J, with 8 bases between. The sample in question was PBMCs, obtained from a glioma patient whose treatment included an IDH1 peptide vaccine. The TCR was taken from a man aged 45-65 years with glioma. V gene TRBV5-4 combines with J gene TRBJ2-2; D possibly corresponds to TRBD1 (6 bases). The CDR3 loop is CASSFRTANTGELFF. CDR3 bases: TGTGCCAGCAGCTTCAGGACAGCGAACACCGGGGAGCTGTTTTTT.